This is a list of T cell receptor beta chains from one sample in a study of blood T cell repertoires in COVID-19. Produced via immunoSEQ multiplex PCR; TCRdb's table is partial and in-frame only. This repertoire shows 300,000 to 350,000 clones, approximately 90% found once; its top ten account for 9.5% to 10%. The sample was peripheral blood. Receptors were obtained from a man aged 30 to 39 with COVID-19, enrolled during active disease. CDR3s include the opening cysteine and the closing phenylalanine or tryptophan. A D gene is named only where the DNA matches it firmly. Clone size appears in some rows only: once, few, many, or a class for an expanded clone.

v_gene	j_gene	abundance	d_gene	CDR3nt	CDR3aa
TRBV12-5	TRBJ1-2	NA	NA	TGTGCTAGTGGTTTGGCGGGGGTGTGGGATGGCTACACCTTC	CASGLAGVWDGYTF
TRBV9	TRBJ2-2	NA	TRBD2	TGTGCCAGCAGCGTTAGCGGGACGGGCACCGGGGAGCTGTTTTTT	CASSVSGTGTGELFF
TRBV27	TRBJ1-5	NA	NA	TGTGCCAGCAGTCCGCAGGGCGGGATCAATCAGCCCCAGCATTTT	CASSPQGGINQPQHF
TRBV27	TRBJ2-7	once	NA	TGTGCCAGCAGCCCGCGGGGGCGATTTTACGAGCAGTACTTC	CASSPRGRFYEQYF
TRBV5-6	TRBJ2-5	NA	TRBD2	TGTGCCAGCAGCTGGATTACTAGCGGGAGACGGGAAGAGGAGACCCAGTACTTC	CASSWITSGRREEETQYF
TRBV2	TRBJ2-3	NA	NA	TGTGCCAGCACCGGGGGTGTTTCGTCAGATACGCAGTATTTT	CASTGGVSSDTQYF
TRBV29-1	TRBJ1-1	NA	NA	TGCAGCGCCGCAGCGAGGACAGTGAACACTGAAGCTTTCTTT	CSAAARTVNTEAFF
TRBV28	TRBJ2-1	NA	NA	TGTGCCAGCAGCCCGGACATCTTTCCCTACAATGAGCAGTTCTTC	CASSPDIFPYNEQFF
TRBV5-1	TRBJ1-2	NA	NA	TGCGCCACCATCCCGGGTGCCGGATATGGCTACACCTTC	CATIPGAGYGYTF
TRBV5-6	TRBJ2-1	once	NA	TGTGCCAGCAGTGTACAGGGTGAGCAGTTCTTC	CASSVQGEQFF
TRBV14	TRBJ1-3	NA	TRBD1	TGTGCCAGCAGCGTCCAGGGGGTTAGCTCTGGAAACACCATATATTTT	CASSVQGVSSGNTIYF
TRBV3-1/TRBV3-2	TRBJ2-1	NA	TRBD2	TGTGCCAGCAGCCCCCGGCCCGGGACTACTGAGCAGTTCTTC	CASSPRPGTTEQFF